Sequencing of this T cell receptor beta chain was carried out in a study of blood T cell repertoires in COVID-19. Study context: Researchers got acute and convalescent COVID-19 samples from the United States, Italy and Spain.

This clone has a single count. The protocol was immunoSEQ multiplex PCR, while the TCRdb copy is restricted to in-frame clones and leaves out a portion. The data show some 90,000 clones, with around 88% seen just once and around a quarter held by the top ten. The receptor was derived from a human donor in a cohort sampled during active COVID-19. The sequenced sample consisted of peripheral blood.

The CDR3 loop reads CASSLDGTPAYEQYF. Here the CDR3 DNA reads TGTGCCAGCAGCTTAGACGGGACTCCAGCCTACGAGCAGTACTTC. V usage is TRBV7-2 and J usage is TRBJ2-7, with TRBD2 as a possible D gene (6 bases). The germline V gene encodes CDR1 SGHTA and CDR2 FQGNSA. Deletions cut 1 base from V and 2 bases from J, with 12 bases between. This CDR3 is built from 15 residues.